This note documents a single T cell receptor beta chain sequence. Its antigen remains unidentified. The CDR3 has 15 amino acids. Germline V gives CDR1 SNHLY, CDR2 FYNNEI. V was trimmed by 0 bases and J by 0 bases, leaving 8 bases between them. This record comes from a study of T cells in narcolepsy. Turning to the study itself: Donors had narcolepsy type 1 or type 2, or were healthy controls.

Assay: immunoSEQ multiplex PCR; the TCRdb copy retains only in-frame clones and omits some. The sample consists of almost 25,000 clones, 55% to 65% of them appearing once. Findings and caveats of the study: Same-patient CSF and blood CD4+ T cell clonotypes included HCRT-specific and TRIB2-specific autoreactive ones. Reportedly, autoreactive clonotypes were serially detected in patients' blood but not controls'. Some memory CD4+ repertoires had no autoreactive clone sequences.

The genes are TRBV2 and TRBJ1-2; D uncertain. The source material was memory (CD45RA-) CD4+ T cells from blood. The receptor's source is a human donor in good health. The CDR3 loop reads CASSEAGSANYGYTF. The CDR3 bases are TGTGCCAGCAGTGAAGCGGGCTCAGCTAACTATGGCTACACCTTC.